This T cell receptor beta chain was recovered during a study of T cell repertoires in cytomegalovirus infection. Study as a whole: From public TCR beta signatures came an indication of both CMV infection and matching HLA type.

As concerns this clonotype: Its antigen is not identified.

V was shortened by 7 bases and J by 1 base, with 13 bases between the two germline ends. The CDR3 extends over 14 amino acids. The germline V gene encodes CDR1 MNHEY and CDR2 SVGEGT. The study, taken as a whole, reports: Identification of carriers of CMV plus the relevant HLA was achieved through cumulative public TCR beta family frequency. Dominating the ex vivo response were TCR beta clonotypes that were CMV-specific and HLA-C-restricted.

TCRdb called the reads again in MiXCR, with one record for every CDR3 protein. The top ten hold under 30% of the sample, which has roughly 180,000 distinct CDR3 sequences, about 20% seen once. The rearrangement joins TRBV6-2 or TRBV6-3 to TRBJ2-5; the D gene could be TRBD1 or TRBD2 (5 bases each). The sequenced sample was CD8+ T cells from cultured PBMCs, obtained from culture after CMV antigen stimulation. This sequence was found in a human donor in good health (CMV status not recorded). Some clones in this sample may be carry-over from other donors' samples. In nucleotides, the CDR3 is TGTGCCAGCACCCACCGGGGCTTCCAAGAGACCCAGTACTTC. Amino acids: CASTHRGFQETQYF.